This record covers a single T cell receptor beta chain. Assay used: immunoSEQ multiplex PCR; TCRdb lists only in-frame clones, some missing. The sample yields tens of thousands of clones, around 88% seen once. The CDR3 consists of 14 residues. Germline trimming cut 4 bases from V and 7 bases from J; bases unmatched to any gene: 5. CDR1 SGHRS and CDR2 YFSETQ come from the germline V gene. The data belong to a study of radiotherapy plus CTLA-4 blockade in lung cancer. The chain has TRBV5-1 and TRBJ1-6; 7 bases agree with TRBD1. This TCR was recovered from a human donor with non-small cell lung cancer who had a partial response to radiotherapy plus ipilimumab. The sequences come from peripheral blood, collected from a patient treated with radiotherapy plus ipilimumab. CDR3 protein: CASSLTGENSPLHF. The CDR3 DNA sequence: TGCGCCAGCAGCCTCACAGGGGAGAATTCACCCCTCCACTTT.